These T cell receptor beta chains were read from a single sample in a study of a mutant IDH1 vaccine in newly diagnosed glioma. These receptors lack a known antigen. Clones were read by immunoSEQ multiplex PCR, and TCRdb kept only the in-frame ones, dropping some. The sample comprises fewer than 35,000 clones, nearly 90% of which are singletons, and 20% rests with the top ten. The sequenced sample was PBMCs, obtained from a glioma patient whose treatment included an IDH1 peptide vaccine. The receptors here all came from a man between 18 and 35 years old with glioma. Each CDR3 is given with its conserved first and last residue. D genes are given only for firm matches.

J gene: TRBJ2-6; D gene: TRBD1; CDR3 length: 16; V gene: TRBV30; CDR3 protein: CAWVDKGAAGANVLTF
J gene: TRBJ2-1; D gene: TRBD1; CDR3 length: 16; V gene: TRBV7-2; CDR3 protein: CASSLAGTGRGIEQFF
J gene: TRBJ2-7; D gene: .; CDR3 length: 15; V gene: TRBV4-3; CDR3 protein: CASSQGIGPDYEQYF
J gene: TRBJ1-1; D gene: .; CDR3 length: 16; V gene: TRBV5-1; CDR3 protein: CASSYWPRGSNTEAFF
J gene: TRBJ2-6; D gene: .; CDR3 length: 15; V gene: TRBV30; CDR3 protein: CAWSVGGSGANVLTF
J gene: TRBJ1-2; D gene: .; CDR3 length: 15; V gene: TRBV29-1; CDR3 protein: CSVDGDRPSNYGYTF
J gene: TRBJ2-3; D gene: TRBD1; CDR3 length: 14; V gene: TRBV7-9; CDR3 protein: CASSLAGGADTQYF
J gene: TRBJ1-5; D gene: .; CDR3 length: 14; V gene: TRBV7-9; CDR3 protein: CASSFSRGNQPQHF
J gene: TRBJ2-7; D gene: .; CDR3 length: 13; V gene: TRBV7-9; CDR3 protein: CASSLDWNGEQYF
J gene: TRBJ1-4; D gene: .; CDR3 length: 11; V gene: TRBV2; CDR3 protein: CASRRGEKLFF
J gene: TRBJ2-3; D gene: TRBD2; CDR3 length: 15; V gene: TRBV29-1; CDR3 protein: CSVEDQGREGFEQYF
J gene: TRBJ1-1; D gene: .; CDR3 length: 16; V gene: TRBV5-6; CDR3 protein: CASSTRSWGQNTEAFF
J gene: TRBJ2-1; D gene: .; CDR3 length: 16; V gene: TRBV4-3; CDR3 protein: CASSHADRPGLAEQFF
J gene: TRBJ1-6; D gene: .; CDR3 length: 16; V gene: TRBV28; CDR3 protein: CASSLARGATNSPLHF
J gene: TRBJ1-1; D gene: .; CDR3 length: 14; V gene: TRBV7-6; CDR3 protein: CASSQTASNTEAFF
J gene: TRBJ1-6; D gene: TRBD1; CDR3 length: 15; V gene: TRBV7-2; CDR3 protein: CASSSMGTGESPLHF
J gene: TRBJ2-1; D gene: .; CDR3 length: 17; V gene: TRBV1; CDR3 protein: CTSSLTAAGGTYNEQFF
J gene: TRBJ1-1; D gene: .; CDR3 length: 11; V gene: TRBV30; CDR3 protein: CAWREDTEAFF
J gene: TRBJ2-5; D gene: TRBD1; CDR3 length: 15; V gene: TRBV14; CDR3 protein: CASSRDRAPRETQYF
J gene: TRBJ1-2; D gene: TRBD1; CDR3 length: 17; V gene: TRBV7-9; CDR3 protein: CASSPLRGLFEDYGYTF
J gene: TRBJ1-6; D gene: .; CDR3 length: 13; V gene: TRBV6-5; CDR3 protein: CASSYSGDSPLHF
J gene: TRBJ2-1; D gene: TRBD1; CDR3 length: 15; V gene: TRBV7-8; CDR3 protein: CASSLYRGTYNEQFF
J gene: TRBJ2-1; D gene: TRBD2; CDR3 length: 16; V gene: TRBV25-1; CDR3 protein: CASSELVGGTANEQFF
J gene: TRBJ1-2; D gene: .; CDR3 length: 11; V gene: TRBV28; CDR3 protein: CASKVGDGYTF
J gene: TRBJ2-7; D gene: .; CDR3 length: 13; V gene: TRBV29-1; CDR3 protein: CSVEGPQFGEQYF
J gene: TRBJ2-4; D gene: TRBD1; CDR3 length: 19; V gene: TRBV19; CDR3 protein: CASSIGLGATGATKNIQYF
J gene: TRBJ1-2; D gene: .; CDR3 length: 15; V gene: TRBV9; CDR3 protein: CASSAGASGNYGYTF
J gene: TRBJ2-2; D gene: .; CDR3 length: 13; V gene: TRBV5-4; CDR3 protein: CASSLDRAGELFF
J gene: TRBJ2-5; D gene: .; CDR3 length: 12; V gene: TRBV2; CDR3 protein: CASSNTQETQYF
J gene: TRBJ2-7; D gene: TRBD2; CDR3 length: 16; V gene: TRBV7-2; CDR3 protein: CASSFRLAGSGSEQYF
J gene: TRBJ2-3; D gene: TRBD2; CDR3 length: 17; V gene: TRBV4-3; CDR3 protein: CASSQGGTSGTGDTQYF
J gene: TRBJ2-1; D gene: .; CDR3 length: 17; V gene: TRBV28; CDR3 protein: CASSPLAEEGDYNEQFF
J gene: TRBJ1-2; D gene: .; CDR3 length: 14; V gene: TRBV5-4; CDR3 protein: CASSLRAGRSGYTF
J gene: TRBJ1-2; D gene: TRBD1; CDR3 length: 13; V gene: TRBV6-5; CDR3 protein: CASSPTGDYGYTF
J gene: TRBJ1-5; D gene: .; CDR3 length: 13; V gene: TRBV2; CDR3 protein: CASRGTVNQPQHF
J gene: TRBJ1-1; D gene: .; CDR3 length: 13; V gene: TRBV4-3; CDR3 protein: CASSQDLNTEAFF
J gene: TRBJ1-3; D gene: .; CDR3 length: 15; V gene: TRBV5-5; CDR3 protein: CASSLEWGRGNTIYF
J gene: TRBJ1-1; D gene: .; CDR3 length: 14; V gene: TRBV6-6; CDR3 protein: CASTAQGRNTEAFF
J gene: TRBJ2-1; D gene: .; CDR3 length: 14; V gene: TRBV30; CDR3 protein: CAWSVGTVNNEQFF
J gene: TRBJ2-2; D gene: .; CDR3 length: 16; V gene: TRBV5-6; CDR3 protein: CASSWGTPSNTGELFF
J gene: TRBJ1-2; D gene: TRBD1; CDR3 length: 12; V gene: TRBV10-3; CDR3 protein: CAIATGGYGYTF
J gene: TRBJ1-1; D gene: .; CDR3 length: 15; V gene: TRBV19; CDR3 protein: CASSNDRILETEAFF
J gene: TRBJ1-5; D gene: .; CDR3 length: 14; V gene: TRBV30; CDR3 protein: CAWSVGGRNQPQHF
J gene: TRBJ2-7; D gene: TRBD2; CDR3 length: 16; V gene: TRBV14; CDR3 protein: CASSSTGTSGFYEQYF
J gene: TRBJ2-7; D gene: .; CDR3 length: 16; V gene: TRBV7-8; CDR3 protein: CASSLRLGSSSYEQYF
J gene: TRBJ1-2; D gene: .; CDR3 length: 12; V gene: TRBV19; CDR3 protein: CASSMSGYGYTF